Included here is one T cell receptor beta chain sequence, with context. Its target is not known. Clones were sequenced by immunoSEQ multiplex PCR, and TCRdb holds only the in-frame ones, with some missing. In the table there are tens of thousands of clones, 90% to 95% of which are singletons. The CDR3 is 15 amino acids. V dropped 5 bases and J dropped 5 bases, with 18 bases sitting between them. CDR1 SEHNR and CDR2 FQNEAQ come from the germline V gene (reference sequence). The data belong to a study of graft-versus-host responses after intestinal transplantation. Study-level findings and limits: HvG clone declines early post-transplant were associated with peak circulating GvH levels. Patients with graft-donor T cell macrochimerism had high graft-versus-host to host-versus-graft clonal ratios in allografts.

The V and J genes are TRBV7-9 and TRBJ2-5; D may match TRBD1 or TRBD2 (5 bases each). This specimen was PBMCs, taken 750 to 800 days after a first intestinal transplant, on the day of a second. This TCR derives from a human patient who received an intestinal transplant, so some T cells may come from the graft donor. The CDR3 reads CASSPAGVGRETQYF. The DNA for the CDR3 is TGTGCCAGCAGCCCGGCGGGTGTGGGACGGGAGACCCAGTACTTC.